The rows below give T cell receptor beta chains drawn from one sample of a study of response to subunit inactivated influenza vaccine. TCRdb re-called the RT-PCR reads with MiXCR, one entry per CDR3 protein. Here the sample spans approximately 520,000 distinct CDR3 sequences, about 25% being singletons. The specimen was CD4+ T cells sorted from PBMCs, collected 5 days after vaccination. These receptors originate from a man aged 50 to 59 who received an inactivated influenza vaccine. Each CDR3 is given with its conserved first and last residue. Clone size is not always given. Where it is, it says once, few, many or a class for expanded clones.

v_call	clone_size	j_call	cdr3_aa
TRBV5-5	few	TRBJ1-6	CASSLVGSGGSPLHF
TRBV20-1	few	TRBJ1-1	CSALDRSALWITEAFF
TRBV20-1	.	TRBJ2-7	CSASFPSGVTYEQYF
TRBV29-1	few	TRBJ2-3	CSGLTGLHTDTQYF
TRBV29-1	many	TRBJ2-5	CSVEFRGQGVETQYF
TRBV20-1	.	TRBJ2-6	CSARDPQGELSGANVLTF
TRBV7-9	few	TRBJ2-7	CASSTAAYEQYF
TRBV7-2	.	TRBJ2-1	CASSLVAGISYNEQFF
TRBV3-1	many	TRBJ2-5	CASSQLAGGPETQYF
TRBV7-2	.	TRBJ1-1	CASSQGRGFTEAFF
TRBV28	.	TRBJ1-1	CASILNLNTEAFF
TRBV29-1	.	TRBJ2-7	CSVTTSGPYEQYF
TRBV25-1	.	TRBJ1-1	CASSEYRAAGTEAFF
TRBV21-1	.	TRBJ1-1	CASIGPPVNTEAFF
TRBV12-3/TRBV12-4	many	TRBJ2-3	CASTAGGPTDTQYF
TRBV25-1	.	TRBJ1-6	CASKIGGQLGSPLHF
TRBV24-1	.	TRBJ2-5	CATSDFGRTQYF
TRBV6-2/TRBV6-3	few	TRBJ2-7	CASSYQYRAEQYF
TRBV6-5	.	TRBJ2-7	CASSYDRAYYEQYF
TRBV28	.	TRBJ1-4	CASSLLPGAGEKLFF
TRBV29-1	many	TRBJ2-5	CSVETQEQETQYF
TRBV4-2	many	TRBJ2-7	CASSQGRDYEQYF
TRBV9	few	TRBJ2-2	CASSAPEGELFF
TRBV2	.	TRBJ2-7	CALSSGLAGSIAAYEQYF
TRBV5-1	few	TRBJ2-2	CASSGTALNTGELFF
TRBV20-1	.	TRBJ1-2	CSARYHRGTNYGYTF
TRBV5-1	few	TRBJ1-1	CASSVTVNTEAFF
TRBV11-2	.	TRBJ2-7	CASSATLAGGTYEQYF
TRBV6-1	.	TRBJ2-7	CASSGQGAGEQYF
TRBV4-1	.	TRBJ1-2	CASSQGAGSNYGYTF
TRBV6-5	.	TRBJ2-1	CASSYSGVTRDTNEQFF
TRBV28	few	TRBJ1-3	CASSFSRTVQNTIYF
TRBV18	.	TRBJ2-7	CASSQGASYEQYF
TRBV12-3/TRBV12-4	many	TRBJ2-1	CASTSLFEQFF
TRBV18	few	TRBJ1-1	CASSPRGTSTEAFF
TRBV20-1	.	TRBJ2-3	CSARGVISTDTQYF
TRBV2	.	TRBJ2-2	CASIGQGGTGELFF
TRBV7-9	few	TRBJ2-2	CASSLSDTLLTGELFF
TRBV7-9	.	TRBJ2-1	CANSLVLRDNEQFF
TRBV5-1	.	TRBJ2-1	CASSQGLGVNEQFF
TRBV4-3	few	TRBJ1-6	CASSQGAGGSSSPLHF
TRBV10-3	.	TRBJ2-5	CAISDRRTGGIEETQYF
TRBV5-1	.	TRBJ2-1	CASSLGQQSYNEQFF
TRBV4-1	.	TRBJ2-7	CASSQGGASYEQYF
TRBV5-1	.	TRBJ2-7	CASSVLRQPPYEQYF
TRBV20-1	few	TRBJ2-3	CSMQREITDTQYF
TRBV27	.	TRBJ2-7	CASSAQGDEQYF
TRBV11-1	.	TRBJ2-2	CASSLGSLRGELFF
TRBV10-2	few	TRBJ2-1	CASSGIVSLGYSEQFF
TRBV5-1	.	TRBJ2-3	CASSGGTSRRLTDTQYF
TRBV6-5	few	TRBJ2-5	CASSSQAGVGTETQYF
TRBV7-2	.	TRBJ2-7	CASSPGRYLYEQYF
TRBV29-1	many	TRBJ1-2	CSVLHSNGYTF